This T cell receptor (beta chain) was documented in a study of blood T cell repertoires in COVID-19. Data came from immunoSEQ multiplex PCR; TCRdb stores just in-frame clones and leaves some out. Of around 260,000 clones listed, 70% to 90% were seen once; the top ten hold about 4.3%. Trimming left V 4 bases short and J 1 base short, with 8 bases between. The CDR3 totals 13 residues. Looked up from germline, CDR1 is SGDLS and CDR2 is YYNGEE. The sequence derives from a woman aged 25 to 39 who had recovered from COVID-19. The sequenced sample was PBMCs or T cells enriched from blood (not recorded which). J is TRBJ1-1 and V is TRBV9; D gene unclear. The CDR3 reads CASSIGGNTEAFF. The CDR3 DNA reads TGTGCCAGCAGCATAGGCGGGAACACTGAAGCTTTCTTT.